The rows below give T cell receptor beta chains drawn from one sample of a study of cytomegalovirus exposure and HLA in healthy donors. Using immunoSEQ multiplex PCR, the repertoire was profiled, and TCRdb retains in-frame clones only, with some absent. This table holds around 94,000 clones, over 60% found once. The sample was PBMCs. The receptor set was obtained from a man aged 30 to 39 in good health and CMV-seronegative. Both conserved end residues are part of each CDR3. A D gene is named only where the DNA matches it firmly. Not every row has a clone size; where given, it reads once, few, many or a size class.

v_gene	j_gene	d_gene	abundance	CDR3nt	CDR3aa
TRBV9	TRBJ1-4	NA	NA	TGTGCCAGCAGCGTGGAAGACAGAATTAATGAAAAACTGTTTTTT	CASSVEDRINEKLFF
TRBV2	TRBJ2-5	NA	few	TGTGCCAGCAGTGAAGTGCGGAGACAAGAGACCCAGTACTTC	CASSEVRRQETQYF
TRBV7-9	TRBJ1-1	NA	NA	TGTGCCAGCTCCCCGGGAGGGAGCACTGAAGCTTTCTTT	CASSPGGSTEAFF
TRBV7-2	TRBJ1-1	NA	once	TGTGCCAGCAGCTTAGCCTACACTGAAGCTTTCTTT	CASSLAYTEAFF
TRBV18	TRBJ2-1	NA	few	TGTGCCAGCTCACGAATCGGGACACCCGAGGGCAATGAGCAGTTCTTC	CASSRIGTPEGNEQFF
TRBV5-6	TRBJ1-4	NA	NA	TGTGCCAGCAGCTTGGTGGAGGGTACAACTAATGAAAAACTGTTTTTT	CASSLVEGTTNEKLFF
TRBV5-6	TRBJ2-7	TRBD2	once	TGTGCCAGCAGCTCTGGACTAGCGGACCTACCAGAGCAGTACTTC	CASSSGLADLPEQYF
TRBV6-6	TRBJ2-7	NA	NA	TGTGCCAGCAGTTATGCCCCGGTACTCGCCTACGAGCAGTACTTC	CASSYAPVLAYEQYF
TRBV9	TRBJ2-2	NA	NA	TGTGCCAGCAGCCTCATCGACTTTACCGGGGAGCTGTTTTTT	CASSLIDFTGELFF
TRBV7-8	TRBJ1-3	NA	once	TGTGCCAGCAGCTTTTCTCGGGGGGCGGAAGGAAACACCATATATTTT	CASSFSRGAEGNTIYF
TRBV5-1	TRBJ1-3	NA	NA	TGCGCCAGCAGCTTGGGGGCAAAGGGAAACACCATATATTTT	CASSLGAKGNTIYF
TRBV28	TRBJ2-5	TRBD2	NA	TGTGCCAGCACCCTAGCGGGAGGGCCGAAGACCCAGTACTTC	CASTLAGGPKTQYF
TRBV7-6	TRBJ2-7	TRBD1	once	TGTGCCAGCACCGCGACAGGGGGAATGGACGAGCAGTACTTC	CASTATGGMDEQYF
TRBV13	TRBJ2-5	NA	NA	TGTGCCAGCAGCCCTGGACAGCAAGAGACCCAGTACTTC	CASSPGQQETQYF
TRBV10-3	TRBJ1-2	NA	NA	TGTGCCATCAGTGATCTGGAGGAAGGGGGTGGCTACACCTTC	CAISDLEEGGGYTF
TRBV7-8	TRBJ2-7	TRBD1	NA	TGTGCCAGCAGCCCAAGACAGGGAACCTACGAGCAGTACTTC	CASSPRQGTYEQYF
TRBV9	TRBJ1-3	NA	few	TGTGCCAGCAGCGTAGGAGACAGATCTGGAAACACCATATATTTT	CASSVGDRSGNTIYF